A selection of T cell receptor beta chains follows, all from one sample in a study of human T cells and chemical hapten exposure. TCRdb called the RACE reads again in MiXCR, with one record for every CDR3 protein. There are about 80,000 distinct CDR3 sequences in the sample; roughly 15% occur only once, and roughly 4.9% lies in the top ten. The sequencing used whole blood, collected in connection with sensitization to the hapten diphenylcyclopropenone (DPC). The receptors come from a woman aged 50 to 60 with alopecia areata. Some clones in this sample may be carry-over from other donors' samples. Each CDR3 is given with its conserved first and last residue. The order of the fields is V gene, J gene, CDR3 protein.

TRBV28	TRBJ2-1	CASSYRDYNEQFF
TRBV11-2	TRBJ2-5	CASSLSTGSRETQYF
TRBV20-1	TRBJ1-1	CSARGPEGAVTEAFF
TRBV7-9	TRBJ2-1	CASSLANPSNEQFF
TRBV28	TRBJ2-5	CASSPGLAATQYF
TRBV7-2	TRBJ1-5	CASSLNTGINQPQHF
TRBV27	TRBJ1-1	CASSFLDRVETEAFF
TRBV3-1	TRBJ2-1	CASSQGGGLAQFF
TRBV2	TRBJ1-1	CARQYRTGTMNTEAFF
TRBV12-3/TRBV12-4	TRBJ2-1	CASSLEGAVYNEQFF
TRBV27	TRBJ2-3	CASSPPGGRRLSSTDTQYF
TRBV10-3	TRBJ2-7	CAISARQGAYEQYF
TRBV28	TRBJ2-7	CASSTRTGATYEQYF
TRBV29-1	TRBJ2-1	CSVEGLADNEQFF
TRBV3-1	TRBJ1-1	CASSQQKKTQAGTTEAFF
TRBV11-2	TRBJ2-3	CASSPRYGSTDTQYF
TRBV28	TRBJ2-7	CASGPPFAGTGWAEQYF
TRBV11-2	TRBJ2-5	CASSLDSEETQYF
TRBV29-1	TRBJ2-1	CSVSQSRAYNEQFF
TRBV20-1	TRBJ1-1	CSAPFDLNTEAFF
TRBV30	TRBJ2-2	CAWSLSSRELFF
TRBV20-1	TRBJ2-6	CSANRGRSGANVLTF
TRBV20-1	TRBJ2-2	CSARVLRGQGTTGELFF
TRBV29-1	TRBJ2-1	CSSFTPGSYNEQFF
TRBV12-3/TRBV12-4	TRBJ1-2	CASSLDGPSYGYTF
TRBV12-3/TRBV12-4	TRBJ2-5	CASSFLDGWAGTQYF
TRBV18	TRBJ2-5	CASSPAGGRNQETQYF
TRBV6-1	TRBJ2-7	CASTPVRQAYREQYF
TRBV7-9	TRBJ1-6	CASSLSGGSPLHF
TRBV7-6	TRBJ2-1	CASSSEGAYNEQFF
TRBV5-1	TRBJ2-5	CASSSNTGSQETQYF
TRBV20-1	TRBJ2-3	CSAEGQGFTDTQYF
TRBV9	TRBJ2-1	CASSAPKARGDNEQFF
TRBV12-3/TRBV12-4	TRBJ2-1	CASQRDGALNEQFF
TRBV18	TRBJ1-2	CASSLGQNSGYTF
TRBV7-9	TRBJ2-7	CASSLLAGDYEQYF
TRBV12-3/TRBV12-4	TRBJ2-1	CASSFRAAGRFF
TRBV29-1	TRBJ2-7	CSAGVSYEQYF
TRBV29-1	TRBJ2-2	CSVRREAYTGELFF
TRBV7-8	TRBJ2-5	CASSPPGTGMKNQYF
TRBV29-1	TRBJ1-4	CSVKQGAKGKLFF
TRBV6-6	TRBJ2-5	CASSYNRDNQETQYF
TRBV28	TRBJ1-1	CASSPGGGNTEAFF
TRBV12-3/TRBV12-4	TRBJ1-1	CASINPGLEAFF
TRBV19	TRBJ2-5	CASSIGPGGQTQYF
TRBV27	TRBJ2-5	CASSLRPRAQETQYF